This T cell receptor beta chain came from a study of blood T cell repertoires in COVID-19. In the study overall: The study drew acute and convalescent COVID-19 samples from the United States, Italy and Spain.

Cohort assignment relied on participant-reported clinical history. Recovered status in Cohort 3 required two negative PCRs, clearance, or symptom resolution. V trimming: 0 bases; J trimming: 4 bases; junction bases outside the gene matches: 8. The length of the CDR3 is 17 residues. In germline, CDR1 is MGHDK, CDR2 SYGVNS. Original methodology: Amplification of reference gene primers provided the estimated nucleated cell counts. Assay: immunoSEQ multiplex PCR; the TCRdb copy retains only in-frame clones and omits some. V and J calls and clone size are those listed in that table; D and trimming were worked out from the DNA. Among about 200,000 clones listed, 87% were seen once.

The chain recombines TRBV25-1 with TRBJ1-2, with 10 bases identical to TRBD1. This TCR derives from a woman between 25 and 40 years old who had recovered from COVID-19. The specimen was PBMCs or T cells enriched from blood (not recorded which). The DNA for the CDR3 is TGTGCCAGCAGTGAATACCCCGGGACAGGGGACTTCTATGGCTACACCTTC. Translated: CASSEYPGTGDFYGYTF.